This T cell receptor beta chain emerged from a study of technical replicates of blood from several donors. The CDR3 length is 19 residues. J gave up 5 bases and V 1 base, and 12 bases lay outside the gene matches. CDR1 and CDR2 from the germline V gene are SEHNR and FQNEAQ (reference sequence). This table comes from immunoSEQ multiplex PCR, and its TCRdb copy is limited to in-frame clones, with some not included. The sample consists of under 90,000 clones, around 94% of them appearing once. Sequencing was done on a sample of T cells isolated from PBMCs. The gene calls are TRBV7-9 and TRBJ2-3; TRBD2 agrees at 13 bases. This sequence originates from a human donor in good health. In DNA, the CDR3 is TGTGCCAGCAGCTTAGGAGGCTCGACTAGCGGGGGGTCGGTAGATACGCAGTATTTT. Translation: CASSLGGSTSGGSVDTQYF.